These T cell receptor beta chains were read from a single sample in a study of memory CD4+ T cells and cytomegalovirus serostatus. Some clones are missing from TCRdb's copy, which holds only in-frame ones; the method was immunoSEQ multiplex PCR. The sample has 30,000 to 50,000 clones; 60% to 85% are singletons. Sequencing was done on a sample of memory CD4+ T cells from blood. These receptors originate from an adult in good health and CMV-seronegative. The CDR3 runs from the conserved cysteine through the conserved F or W. A D gene is named only where the DNA matches it firmly. Clone size is not always given. Where it is, it says once, few, many or a class for expanded clones.

TGTGCCAGCAGCCCCATGTCCGGAAACACCATATATTTT | CASSPMSGNTIYF | 13 | TRBJ1-3 | . | TRBV9 | .
TGTGCCAGCACCCGATTCGAGGATACGCAGTATTTT | CASTRFEDTQYF | 12 | TRBJ2-3 | . | TRBV5-6 | .
TGTGCCAGCAGTATTGGGGAGCGCTTCACAGATACGCAGTATTTT | CASSIGERFTDTQYF | 15 | TRBJ2-3 | . | TRBV5-6 | .
TGTGCCAGCAGCTTCCGACCCGGGGACACTGAAGCTTTCTTT | CASSFRPGDTEAFF | 14 | TRBJ1-1 | . | TRBV11-3 | .
TGTGCCAGTGGCGGGACACAGGATGAAAAACTGTTTTTT | CASGGTQDEKLFF | 13 | TRBJ1-4 | . | TRBV18 | .
TGTGCCATCACGAAAGGGAACTACAATGAGCAGTTCTTC | CAITKGNYNEQFF | 13 | TRBJ2-1 | . | TRBV10-3 | .
TGTGCCTGGGGACAGGCTGCTGGCTACACCTTC | CAWGQAAGYTF | 11 | TRBJ1-2 | . | TRBV30 | TRBD1
TGTGCCAGCAGTTCCTTCGACAGCAGGAACACTGAAGCTTTCTTT | CASSSFDSRNTEAFF | 15 | TRBJ1-1 | . | TRBV27 | .
TGCGCCAGCAGCGAGGTAGCTGGGGCCAACGTCCTGACTTTC | CASSEVAGANVLTF | 14 | TRBJ2-6 | . | TRBV5-1 | .
TGTGCCAGCAGTGAGAGAAGCAGGGTCGGGGAAAAACTGTTTTTT | CASSERSRVGEKLFF | 15 | TRBJ1-4 | . | TRBV2 | .
TGTGCCAGCAGTTATTTAAACAGGGGCTGGACCGGGGAGCTGTTTTTT | CASSYLNRGWTGELFF | 16 | TRBJ2-2 | . | TRBV27 | TRBD1
TGTGCCAGCAGTTTATACGGTGAGCAGTTCTTC | CASSLYGEQFF | 11 | TRBJ2-1 | . | TRBV27 | .
TGCGCCAGCAGCTCAGGTCCCGGGACAGGGACGAACACTGAAGCTTTCTTT | CASSSGPGTGTNTEAFF | 17 | TRBJ1-1 | . | TRBV5-1 | TRBD1
TGTGCCTGGAGGGGAAGGCGAGGCTACACCTTC | CAWRGRRGYTF | 11 | TRBJ1-2 | few | TRBV30 | .
TGTGCTAGTGGTGGGATGGAGAACACTGAAGCTTTCTTT | CASGGMENTEAFF | 13 | TRBJ1-1 | . | TRBV12-5 | .
TGTGCCTGGAGTTGGGGGGTTCAGCCCCAGCATTTT | CAWSWGVQPQHF | 12 | TRBJ1-5 | . | TRBV30 | .
TGCGCCAGCAGCGAATTGGACTCTGGAAACACCATATATTTT | CASSELDSGNTIYF | 14 | TRBJ1-3 | . | TRBV5-1 | .
TGCAGCGTCGCGGACAGAGCACAAGAGACCCAGTACTTC | CSVADRAQETQYF | 13 | TRBJ2-5 | . | TRBV29-1 | .
TGTGCCAGCAGTGCCCGGACTAGCGGGGGGGACCAGAAAAACATTCAGTACTTC | CASSARTSGGDQKNIQYF | 18 | TRBJ2-4 | . | TRBV25-1 | TRBD2
TGTGCCAGCAGGCCGACTACAGGACTCAAGGGGGACACTGAAGCTTTCTTT | CASRPTTGLKGDTEAFF | 17 | TRBJ1-1 | . | TRBV7-2 | .
TGTGCCAGTAGCAGGGGGGGGAACACCGGGGAGCTGTTTTTT | CASSRGGNTGELFF | 14 | TRBJ2-2 | . | TRBV5-4 | .
TGCGCCAGCAGCTTGGGGCGGGATAATTCACCCCTCCACTTT | CASSLGRDNSPLHF | 14 | TRBJ1-6 | . | TRBV5-1 | .
TGTGCCAGCAGATATACAGGGGGTAGCACTGAAGCTTTCTTT | CASRYTGGSTEAFF | 14 | TRBJ1-1 | . | TRBV7-9 | TRBD1
TGCGCCAGCAGCCCAACCGGGACTAGTCGGAGCGAGCAGTACTTC | CASSPTGTSRSEQYF | 15 | TRBJ2-7 | few | TRBV4-1 | TRBD2
TGTGCCAGCAGCCGACTAGCTGGGGAGACCCAGTACTTC | CASSRLAGETQYF | 13 | TRBJ2-5 | . | TRBV5-6 | TRBD2
TGTGCCTGGAGCGACTTACAGGGCCTCTATGGCTACACCTTC | CAWSDLQGLYGYTF | 14 | TRBJ1-2 | . | TRBV30 | .
TGTGCCAGCAAACGACAGGGGCCGGTGAACACTGAAGCTTTCTTT | CASKRQGPVNTEAFF | 15 | TRBJ1-1 | . | TRBV2 | TRBD1
TGCGCCAGCAGCTACGCCCTAGACGCGAGCGGTGAAGCTTTCTTT | CASSYALDASGEAFF | 15 | TRBJ1-1 | . | TRBV5-1 | .
TGTGCCAGCAGCTTGAGCCCCCCGGGGGCTGACGAGCAGTACTTC | CASSLSPPGADEQYF | 15 | TRBJ2-7 | . | TRBV7-6 | .
TGTGCCTGGGCGGGACAGGGAGGGTGGCGAACTGAAGCTTTCTTT | CAWAGQGGWRTEAFF | 15 | TRBJ1-1 | . | TRBV30 | TRBD1
TGCGCCAGCAGCTTGCGGCCTAGCGGAGACAATGAGCAGTTCTTC | CASSLRPSGDNEQFF | 15 | TRBJ2-1 | . | TRBV5-1 | TRBD2
TGCGCCAGCAGCCAAGAATTCACCTTGAAAGGGAATGAGCAGTTCTTC | CASSQEFTLKGNEQFF | 16 | TRBJ2-1 | . | TRBV4-1 | .
TGTGCCAGTAGTAGTGTGGACAGAGGGAGGTACACCTTC | CASSSVDRGRYTF | 13 | TRBJ1-2 | . | TRBV19 | .
TGTGCCTGGAGTGATGGCCAGGGAAATAATTCACCCCTCCACTTT | CAWSDGQGNNSPLHF | 15 | TRBJ1-6 | . | TRBV30 | .
TGTGCCAGCAGTACGACAGGGAACGAGCAGTACTTC | CASSTTGNEQYF | 12 | TRBJ2-7 | . | TRBV6-6 | TRBD1
TGTGCCAGCAAATCGGGGGGACTTCAGGGCAATCAGCCCCAGCATTTT | CASKSGGLQGNQPQHF | 16 | TRBJ1-5 | . | TRBV2 | .
TGTGCCAGCAGTGAACGGTCAGGGTTCAATCAGCCCCAGCATTTT | CASSERSGFNQPQHF | 15 | TRBJ1-5 | few | TRBV2 | .
TGTGCCAGCAGCTGGGGTGATTCACCCCTCCACTTT | CASSWGDSPLHF | 12 | TRBJ1-6 | . | TRBV5-4 | .